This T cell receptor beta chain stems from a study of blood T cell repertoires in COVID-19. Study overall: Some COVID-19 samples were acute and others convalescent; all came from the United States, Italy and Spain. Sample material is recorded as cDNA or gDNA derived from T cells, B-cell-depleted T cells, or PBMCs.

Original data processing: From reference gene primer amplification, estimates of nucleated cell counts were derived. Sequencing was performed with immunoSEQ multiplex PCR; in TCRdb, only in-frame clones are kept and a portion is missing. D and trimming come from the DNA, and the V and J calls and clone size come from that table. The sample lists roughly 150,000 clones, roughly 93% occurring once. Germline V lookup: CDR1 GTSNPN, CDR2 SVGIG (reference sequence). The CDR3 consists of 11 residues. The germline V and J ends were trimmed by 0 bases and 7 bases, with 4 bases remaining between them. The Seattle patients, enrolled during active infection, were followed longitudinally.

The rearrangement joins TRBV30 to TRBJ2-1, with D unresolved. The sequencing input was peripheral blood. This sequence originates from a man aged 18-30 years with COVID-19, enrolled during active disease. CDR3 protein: CAWSVPNEQFF. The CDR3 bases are TGTGCCTGGAGTGTCCCAAATGAGCAGTTCTTC.